A selection of T cell receptor beta chains follows, all from one sample in a study of blood T cell repertoires in COVID-19. The method was immunoSEQ multiplex PCR; TCRdb's version includes in-frame clones alone and lacks a portion of them. The table includes tens of thousands of clones, roughly four fifths detected once. The material sequenced was peripheral blood. These receptors all come from a man between 70 and 80 years old with acute or convalescent COVID-19. Both conserved end residues are part of each CDR3. D genes are given only for firm matches. Clone size is given for some rows only: seen once, a few or many times, or a class if the clone is expanded.

TRBD2,TRBJ2-5,17,TRBV24-1,.,CATSPGTSGGPRETQYF,TGTGCCACCAGTCCCGGGACTAGCGGAGGACCCCGAGAGACCCAGTACTTC
.,TRBJ1-1,15,TRBV11-3,.,CASSLDLGGNTEAFF,TGTGCCAGCAGCTTAGATCTGGGGGGGAACACTGAAGCTTTCTTT
TRBD2,TRBJ2-5,13,TRBV19,.,CASSRLATETQYF,TGTGCCAGTAGTAGACTAGCGACAGAGACCCAGTACTTC
.,TRBJ1-5,12,TRBV28,.,CGSGGLNQPQHF,TGTGGTTCGGGGGGACTCAATCAGCCCCAGCATTTT
TRBD1,TRBJ1-1,16,TRBV6-1,.,CASNDPGQGGSTEAFF,TGTGCCAGCAATGATCCGGGACAGGGGGGTAGTACTGAAGCTTTCTTT
TRBD2,TRBJ2-7,14,TRBV2,once,CASSRSGYSYEQYF,TGTGCCAGCAGTCGTAGCGGGTACTCCTACGAGCAGTACTTC
.,TRBJ2-2,15,TRBV7-3,few,CASSLSRANTGELFF,TGTGCCAGCAGCTTAAGTCGGGCGAACACCGGGGAGCTGTTTTTT
TRBD1,TRBJ1-4,13,TRBV2,.,CASSPGGNEKLFF,TGTGCCAGCAGCCCAGGGGGCAATGAAAAACTGTTTTTT
TRBD1,TRBJ2-7,14,TRBV7-9,.,CASSVQGVSYEQYF,TGTGCCAGCAGCGTTCAGGGGGTCTCCTACGAGCAGTACTTC
.,TRBJ2-7,14,TRBV5-1,.,CASSLMDSGSRQYF,TGCGCCAGCAGCTTGATGGATAGCGGTTCTCGGCAGTACTTC
.,TRBJ2-7,14,TRBV28,.,CASSLLTVSYEQYF,TGTGCCAGCAGTTTATTAACGGTTTCCTACGAGCAGTACTTC
TRBD1,TRBJ1-2,15,TRBV27,.,CASRARDRVSYGYTF,TGTGCCAGCAGAGCCCGGGACAGAGTTAGCTATGGCTACACCTTC
.,TRBJ1-6,14,TRBV6-5,.,CASRDAPDNSPLHF,TGTGCCAGCAGGGACGCCCCGGACAACTCACCCCTCCACTTT
TRBD2,TRBJ2-7,15,TRBV18,once,CASSPFVAGAYEQYF,TGTGCCAGCTCACCATTCGTAGCGGGAGCCTACGAGCAGTACTTC
.,TRBJ2-7,13,TRBV12-3/TRBV12-4,.,CASSPGSRYEQYF,TGTGCCAGCAGTCCCGGGTCGCGCTACGAGCAGTACTTC
TRBD2,TRBJ2-3,17,TRBV5-8,.,CASSFTGAGNRRDTQYF,TGTGCCAGCAGCTTTACAGGAGCGGGAAACCGCAGAGATACGCAGTATTTT
TRBD2,TRBJ2-7,15,TRBV10-3,few,CATSKPLRESREQYF,TGTGCCACCTCCAAACCGCTGCGGGAGTCCCGCGAGCAGTACTTC
.,TRBJ2-7,15,TRBV14,.,CASSQGIELSYEQYF,TGTGCCAGCAGCCAAGGTATAGAGCTTTCCTACGAGCAGTACTTC
.,TRBJ2-5,15,TRBV6-5,few,CASSYSRTVQETQYF,TGTGCCAGCAGTTACTCCCGGACAGTACAAGAGACCCAGTACTTC
.,TRBJ2-7,20,TRBV14,.,CASSPFDRAASALRPYEQYF,TGTGCCAGCAGCCCATTTGACAGGGCGGCTAGCGCCCTCAGGCCCTACGAGCAGTACTTC
TRBD1,TRBJ1-1,14,TRBV5-6,few,CASSLPDRGAEAFF,TGTGCCAGCAGCTTGCCCGACAGGGGCGCTGAAGCTTTCTTT
TRBD1,TRBJ2-2,15,TRBV15,.,CATSSGTGNTGELFF,TGTGCCACCAGCTCCGGGACAGGGAACACCGGGGAGCTGTTTTTT
TRBD1,TRBJ1-4,15,TRBV4-3,.,CASSVSGTGDEKLFF,TGCGCCAGCAGCGTCTCCGGGACAGGGGATGAAAAACTGTTTTTT
.,TRBJ2-7,11,TRBV11-2,.,CASSLMQGQYF,TGTGCCAGCAGCTTAATGCAGGGGCAGTACTTC
TRBD1,TRBJ1-4,15,TRBV6-5,.,CASSFSGTGREKLFF,TGTGCCAGCAGTTTCTCCGGGACAGGGCGAGAAAAACTGTTTTTT
.,TRBJ1-1,17,TRBV27,.,CASSLWFQAEGNTEAFF,TGTGCCAGCAGTTTATGGTTCCAGGCCGAGGGGAACACTGAAGCTTTCTTT
.,TRBJ1-2,13,TRBV5-1,.,CASSSSGTNGYTF,TGCGCCAGCAGCTCATCAGGGACTAATGGCTACACCTTC
.,TRBJ1-4,13,TRBV7-3,.,CASSNSFNEKLFF,TGTGCCAGCAGCAACAGTTTTAATGAAAAACTGTTTTTT
.,TRBJ2-1,12,TRBV12-3/TRBV12-4,.,CASSLGEDGQFF,TGTGCCAGCAGTTTAGGGGAGGATGGACAGTTCTTC
.,TRBJ2-2,14,TRBV19,few,CATRVGSGTGELFF,TGTGCCACCCGTGTTGGGAGTGGTACCGGGGAGCTGTTTTTT
TRBD2,TRBJ2-5,15,TRBV7-9,.,CASSFFTSGSETQYF,TGTGCCAGCAGCTTTTTTACTAGCGGGAGCGAGACCCAGTACTTC
.,TRBJ1-4,13,TRBV7-3,.,CASSPGPNEKLFF,TGTGCCAGCAGCCCAGGCCCAAATGAAAAACTGTTTTTT
.,TRBJ1-6,15,TRBV9,.,CASSVARGGGSPLHF,TGTGCCAGCAGCGTAGCTCGAGGGGGGGGTTCACCCCTCCACTTT
TRBD2,TRBJ2-7,19,TRBV4-1,.,CASSQDKGLGLAGTYEQYF,TGCGCCAGCAGCCAAGATAAGGGCCTTGGACTAGCGGGAACCTACGAGCAGTACTTC
TRBD2,TRBJ2-6,16,TRBV4-3,.,CASSQEAGGGANVLTF,TGCGCCAGCAGCCAAGAAGCGGGGGGTGGGGCCAACGTCCTGACTTTC
.,TRBJ1-6,15,TRBV5-8,.,CASSLRGGEGSPLHF,TGTGCCAGCAGCTTGAGGGGGGGAGAGGGCTCACCCCTCCACTTT
TRBD2,TRBJ2-4,15,TRBV9,.,CASSPGGARLNIQYF,TGTGCCAGCAGCCCCGGGGGGGCGAGGTTAAACATTCAGTACTTC
.,TRBJ2-7,16,TRBV19,.,CASSIIMRHTIYEQYF,TGTGCCAGTAGTATAATTATGCGACACACCATCTACGAGCAGTACTTC
.,TRBJ1-5,15,TRBV19,.,CASVSVGGSNQPQHF,TGTGCCAGTGTTAGTGTAGGGGGTAGCAATCAGCCCCAGCATTTT
TRBD2,TRBJ2-3,16,TRBV6-2/TRBV6-3,few,CASSRGIAGVSDTQYF,TGTGCCAGCAGTAGGGGGATAGCGGGAGTTTCAGATACGCAGTATTTT
.,TRBJ1-3,15,TRBV6-5,.,CASHDLAGSGNTIYF,TGTGCCAGCCATGACCTAGCCGGCTCTGGAAACACCATATATTTT
.,TRBJ1-5,14,TRBV28,.,CASSRGGSSQPQHF,TGTGCCAGCAGCAGAGGGGGAAGTAGTCAGCCCCAGCATTTT
TRBD2,TRBJ2-3,18,TRBV12-5,.,CASGGSNGTSGRTDTQYF,TGTGCTAGTGGTGGAAGTAATGGGACTAGCGGGAGGACAGATACGCAGTATTTT